The rows below give T cell receptor beta chains drawn from one sample of a study of T cells in Graves' hyperthyroidism and ophthalmopathy. TCRdb reanalysed the multiplex PCR reads using MiXCR and keeps one entry per CDR3 protein. The repertoire holds around 660,000 distinct CDR3 sequences, with 40% to 55% as singletons. Sequencing used peripheral blood or thyroid tissue (not recorded which). The source of these receptors is an adult man with Graves' disease, either hyperthyroidism or ophthalmopathy (not recorded which). Each CDR3 is given with its conserved first and last residue. A D gene is named only where the DNA matches it firmly. For some rows the clone size is stated as once, few or many, or as a class when expanded; others skip it.

TRBV9,TRBJ1-3,NA,NA,TGTGCCAGCAGCCCCCGCCCAGGGGTTGCTGGAAACACCATATATTTT,CASSPRPGVAGNTIYF
TRBV6-5,TRBJ2-2,NA,NA,TGTGCCAGCAGCTTTGACAGGTTTGCGAACACCGGGGAGCTGTTTTTT,CASSFDRFANTGELFF
TRBV7-8,TRBJ1-1,TRBD1,once,TGTGCCAGCAGTTACACAGGGGGGGGAACTGAAGCTTTCTTT,CASSYTGGGTEAFF
TRBV5-1,TRBJ1-4,TRBD1,few,TGCGCCAGCGGACAGGGGTCAACTAATGAAAAACTGTTTTTT,CASGQGSTNEKLFF
TRBV7-6,TRBJ2-7,NA,many,TGTGCCAGCAGCACGACAGGTATACCTTTCTACGAGCAGTACTTC,CASSTTGIPFYEQYF
TRBV7-2,TRBJ1-2,TRBD1,NA,TGTGCCAGCAGCAGCTCGACAGGGTATAGCTATGGCTACACCTTC,CASSSSTGYSYGYTF
TRBV13,TRBJ2-2,NA,NA,TGTGCCAGCACCACCCCGAACACCGGGGAGCTGTTTTTT,CASTTPNTGELFF
TRBV24-1,TRBJ1-2,TRBD1,NA,TGTGCCACCAGCGCAGGACAGGGGACCAACTATGGCTACACCTTC,CATSAGQGTNYGYTF
TRBV2,TRBJ1-2,NA,many,TGTGCCAGCAAAGAGACAGCCTATGGCTACACCTTC,CASKETAYGYTF
TRBV25-1,TRBJ1-1,TRBD1,NA,TGTGCCAGCAGTTTCGAGGGGGCAGGGAACACTGAAGCTTTCTTT,CASSFEGAGNTEAFF
TRBV6-1,TRBJ1-1,NA,few,TGTGCCAGCAGTTACAACTTCGTGAACACTGAAGCTTTCTTT,CASSYNFVNTEAFF
TRBV5-4,TRBJ1-5,NA,NA,TGTGCCAGCAGCGACCGGGACAACTTCAATCAGCCCCGGCATTTT,CASSDRDNFNQPRHF
TRBV29-1,TRBJ2-2,NA,many,TGCAGCGTTGTTCGAGTTGCCGGGGAGCTGTTTTTT,CSVVRVAGELFF
TRBV29-1,TRBJ1-3,NA,many,TGCAGCGTTGTCCCCCAGGGCAGGTCTGGAAACACCATATATTTT,CSVVPQGRSGNTIYF
TRBV20-1,TRBJ2-5,TRBD2,NA,TGCAGTGCTAGTGAGGGTGTAGCGGGAGACCAAGAGACCCAGTACTTC,CSASEGVAGDQETQYF
TRBV20-1,TRBJ2-7,TRBD1,few,TGCAGTGCTAGAGATCCGGGACAGGGGGCCTACGAGCAGTACTTC,CSARDPGQGAYEQYF
TRBV24-1,TRBJ2-7,NA,NA,TGTGCCACCAGTGGACCGGCGAGCTACGAGCAGTACTTC,CATSGPASYEQYF
TRBV7-2,TRBJ2-7,NA,many,TGTGCCAGCAGCTTAGTGGAGGGGGCAACCTACGAGCAGTACTTC,CASSLVEGATYEQYF
TRBV7-9,TRBJ1-1,NA,few,TGTGCCAGCAGCTTGCAGGGTTTCATGAACACTGAAGCTTTCTTT,CASSLQGFMNTEAFF
TRBV2,TRBJ1-5,NA,NA,TGTGCCAGCACCTCTTCTGGGCCTAATCAGCCCCAGCATTTT,CASTSSGPNQPQHF
TRBV9,TRBJ1-2,NA,many,TGTGCCAGCACTCGTTCTAACTATGGCTACACCTTC,CASTRSNYGYTF
TRBV20-1,TRBJ2-5,TRBD1,NA,TGCAGTGCACCCAGAAGGGACAGGGGGGAAGAGACCCAGTACTTC,CSAPRRDRGEETQYF
TRBV6-1,TRBJ2-6,NA,NA,TGTGCCAGCAGCTGGGGGCGCGGGGCCAACGTCCTGACTTTC,CASSWGRGANVLTF
TRBV20-1,TRBJ1-3,NA,NA,TGCAGTGAAAGAGCCCGCGGAAACACCATATATTTT,CSERARGNTIYF
TRBV10-3,TRBJ1-1,NA,few,TGTGCCAGCAGTTTATGGCCAGGGACGAACACTGAAGCTTTCTTT,CASSLWPGTNTEAFF
TRBV20-1,TRBJ1-5,TRBD1,NA,TGCAGTGCTGTCGACAGGGATCTCAATCAGCCCCAGCATTTT,CSAVDRDLNQPQHF
TRBV7-9,TRBJ2-2,TRBD2,few,TGTGCCAGCAGCCACAACCTAGCGGGAGGGCTAAACGGGGAGCTGTTTTTT,CASSHNLAGGLNGELFF
TRBV19,TRBJ1-6,NA,many,TGTGCCAGTAGTATACCGTCAGCGGACGCTCTCCACTTT,CASSIPSADALHF
TRBV7-2,TRBJ1-6,TRBD1,few,TGTGCCAGCAGCCAAGAGAGGGGACAGTATTCACCCCTCCACTTT,CASSQERGQYSPLHF
TRBV2,TRBJ2-5,TRBD1,few,TGTGCCAGCAGTGAACCCCGGACAGGGGGCAAAGAGACCCAGTACTTC,CASSEPRTGGKETQYF
TRBV2,TRBJ1-4,NA,NA,TGTGCCAGCACCTACTCCAAGGGGACTAATGAAAAACTGTTTTTT,CASTYSKGTNEKLFF
TRBV12-5,TRBJ2-5,TRBD2,few,TGTGCTAGTGGTTCGGGGGGGGCAGAGACCCAGTACTTC,CASGSGGAETQYF
TRBV4-1,TRBJ1-6,NA,NA,TGCGCCAGCAGCCAAACCCTTATATCACCCCTCCACTTT,CASSQTLISPLHF
TRBV25-1,TRBJ1-6,TRBD1,few,TGTGCCAGCAGTCCACGACAGGGGAGTAATTCACCCCTCCACTTT,CASSPRQGSNSPLHF
TRBV7-9,TRBJ2-2,TRBD1,many,TGTGCCAGCAGCTTTGGACAGGGGGCAGATACCGGGGAGCTGTTTTTT,CASSFGQGADTGELFF
TRBV29-1,TRBJ1-4,NA,NA,TGCAGCGTCACAGGGTACACTGAAAAACTGTTTTTT,CSVTGYTEKLFF
TRBV10-3,TRBJ2-6,TRBD2,many,TGTGCCATCAGTGACACGGGGGGGCCTGGGGCCAACGTCCTGACTTTC,CAISDTGGPGANVLTF
TRBV20-1,TRBJ1-1,NA,NA,TGCAGTGCTAGAAGGGGAGTGGACACTGAAGCTTTCTTT,CSARRGVDTEAFF
TRBV21-1,TRBJ1-5,NA,NA,TGTGCCAGCAGCGAAGGGACAGGGGGGGATGATCAGCCCCAGCATTTT,CASSEGTGGDDQPQHF
TRBV25-1,TRBJ1-4,NA,NA,TGTGCCCCAAGCGTAAGAGGAAACGAAAAACTGTTTTTT,CAPSVRGNEKLFF
TRBV28,TRBJ1-2,NA,NA,TGTGCCAGCAATCTTCTCGGGCCGACTAACTATGGCTACACCTTC,CASNLLGPTNYGYTF
TRBV2,TRBJ1-5,TRBD1,NA,TGTGCCAGCAGTAACAAAAACAGGGGTGGCGGTCAGCCCCAGCATTTT,CASSNKNRGGGQPQHF
TRBV6-5,TRBJ1-4,NA,NA,TGTGCCAGCAGTTACCTTCTTGACGCTTTTAATGAAAAACTGTTTTTT,CASSYLLDAFNEKLFF
TRBV7-9,TRBJ1-2,NA,NA,TGTGCCAGCAGCTTGAGGCAGCAACTTTATGGCTACACCTTC,CASSLRQQLYGYTF
TRBV12-3/TRBV12-4,TRBJ1-2,NA,many,TGTGCCAGCAGTGCCGACAACTATGGCTACACCTTC,CASSADNYGYTF
TRBV27,TRBJ2-5,TRBD1,NA,TGTGCCAGCAGGAGACAGGGGGCGGGTGAGACCCAGTACTTC,CASRRQGAGETQYF
TRBV7-2,TRBJ1-1,TRBD1,NA,TGTGCCCAACCGCCCTCAGGGGGCCCTGAAGCTTTCTTT,CAQPPSGGPEAFF
TRBV7-3,TRBJ2-5,TRBD1,NA,TGTGCCAGCAGCTCACCACGGGACAGAGAAGAGACCCAGTACTTC,CASSSPRDREETQYF